The TCR beta chain under discussion was sequenced for a study of blood T cell repertoires in COVID-19 (dated by TCRdb to the early 2020s). Background on the whole study: Collaborator samples came from the United States, Italy and Spain and covered acute and convalescent phases of COVID-19. The samples were drawn from two sources: the first 160 participants of the ongoing ImmuneRACE study, and 1,000 to 1,500 subjects contributed by 6 global collaborators. A freely available public database, intended as a resource for researchers studying the immune response to SARS-CoV-2, is where the repertoires were released. A de-identified subject ID, COVID-19 status, age in years and sex were almost always included in the sample metadata. Where available, HLA class I and class II types were obtained from metadata supplied by the sample provider rather than from assay-based typing. The prospective study material was composed of cDNA or gDNA derived from T cells, B-cell-depleted T cells, or PBMCs. Subjects who had been exposed to COVID-19, were actively infected with it, or had recovered from it provided the deeply sampled blood TCRbeta repertoires that made up the dataset.

Concerning this clone itself: It lacks a known antigen. No much larger clonotype is one base removed from it; base qualities were not supplied.

V is pared back by 4 bases and J by 10 bases, with 9 bases lying between the germline termini. CDR1 and CDR2 are read off the germline V gene as KGHDR and SFDVKD. From its cysteine to its phenylalanine, the CDR3 spans 11 amino acids. Only the CDR3 portion is preserved as DNA: 33 bases, with reading frame beginning at the first base. General findings and caveats noted by the study authors: Clinical and demographic metadata were provided uncurated, with the amount varying by source and participant.

The collaborating institutions used their own protocols to collect whole blood in K2EDTA tubes. For TCRbeta analysis, collaborator samples were shipped as frozen whole blood, as isolated PBMCs, or as DNA extracted from either sample type. The immunoSEQ Assay, a bias-controlled multiplex PCR, was used to amplify TCRbeta CDR3 regions from genomic DNA. The study's own analysis went as follows. The number of nucleated cells in each sample was estimated from the amplification of reference gene primers within the assay. To quantify the absolute abundance of each unique TCRbeta CDR3 rearrangement, sequence reads were collapsed and filtered. For each sample, productive Simpson clonality was calculated as the square root of Simpson's diversity index across productive rearrangements. In its TCRdb copy, this immuneACCESS table keeps in-frame sequences only and misses some clones. Where compared with another copy, unresolved V genes explain less than half of these, and the others have no known cause. V, J and clone size are those of that table, while D and trimming were read from the DNA. Here the sample has approximately 670,000 clones; about 87% occur a single time. The ten largest clones take up roughly 0.25% of the sample.

The clonotype was recovered from a woman younger than 30 with acute or convalescent COVID-19. The sequenced sample consisted of peripheral blood. The chain is made from TRBV24-1 and TRBJ1-1, with a weak D call of TRBD1 (6 bases match). The CDR3 protein sequence reads: CATSEGGGAFF. At the DNA level, the sequence is TGTGCCACCAGTGAAGGGGGGGGAGCTTTCTTT.